What follows are 24 T cell receptor beta chains derived from one specimen sequenced in a study of patients and donors after allogeneic stem cell transplantation. TCRdb fed the RT-PCR reads into MiXCR, producing one record per CDR3 protein. The table has roughly 880,000 distinct CDR3 sequences, about a sixth seen once; the top ten hold around 6%. Sequenced: blood, either unsorted or a sorted T cell fraction (not recorded which). All receptors come from a human donor who was either an allogeneic HSCT recipient or a stem cell or donor lymphocyte infusion donor (not recorded which). It is not recorded whose cells these are; they may come from a transplant donor.

V usage is TRBV20-1 and J usage is TRBJ1-1; 10 bases agree with TRBD1. Germline CDR1 DFQATT, CDR2 SNEGSKA (reference sequence). The junction had 4 bases not matched to a gene; V was cut back by 0 bases and J by 0 bases. The CDR3 spans 16 residues. The CDR3 spells CSARDPGTGVNTEAFF. In nucleotides, the CDR3 is TGCAGTGCTAGAGATCCCGGGACAGGGGTGAACACTGAAGCTTTCTTT.

This clonotype was detected only a few times. The chain carries TRBV7-3 and TRBJ1-1; the D gene is possibly TRBD1 (6 bases). Germline V gene data show CDR1 as SGHTA and CDR2 as FQGTGA. The CDR3 runs to 15 residues. V was clipped by 3 bases and J by 5 bases, with 16 bases between them. The CDR3 coding sequence is TGTGCCAGCAGCTTGGTACAGGGCGAGGGGACTGAAGCTTTCTTT. Its protein is CASSLVQGEGTEAFF.

A few counts support this clonotype. This chain connects TRBV21-1 to TRBJ2-7; the table gives TRBD1 as D, unverified against the DNA. TRBV21-1 is an annotated pseudogene. The CDR3 loop spans 14 amino acids. This CDR3 is CASRRDRSRYEQYF. The CDR3 nucleotides are TGTGCCAGCAGGAGAGACAGGTCGAGATACGAGCAGTACTTC.

J is TRBJ2-7 and V is TRBV9; D may be TRBD1 or TRBD2 (6 bases each). CDR3 length equals 15 residues. The V end was cut by 0 bases, the J end by 3 bases, with 13 bases between. CDR1 SGDLS and CDR2 YYNGEE come from the germline V gene. The CDR3 reads CASSVEGGPIYEQYF. CDR3 bases: TGTGCCAGCAGCGTAGAGGGGGGACCCATCTACGAGCAGTACTTC. Together with reference TRBV9 and TRBJ2-7, the CDR3 gives the full variable domain: DSGVTQTPKHLITATGQRVTLRCSPRSGDLSVYWYQQSLDQGLQFLIQYYNGEERAKGNILERFSAQQFPDLHSELNLSSLELGDSALYFCASSVEGGPIYEQYFGPGTRLTVT.

V usage is TRBV11-2 and J usage is TRBJ2-7; TRBD1 is a possible D gene (7 bases). The CDR3 runs to 13 residues. Germline CDR1 is SGHAT and CDR2 is FQNNGV. Trimming shortened V by 4 bases and J by 13 bases, and 20 bases separated the two germline ends. CDR3 sequence reads: CASSSMHQGGEYF. CDR3 nucleotide sequence: TGTGCCAGCAGCTCCATGCATCAGGGGGGCGAATACTTC.

J is TRBJ2-1 and V is TRBV30; D is unclear. V shed 0 bases and J shed 3 bases, with 6 bases lying between them. From germline, CDR1 is GTSNPN and CDR2 SVGIG (reference sequence). This CDR3 is built from 13 residues. This chain's CDR3 is CAWSVYSYNEQFF. The CDR3 region has the DNA TGTGCCTGGAGTGTTTATAGCTACAATGAGCAGTTCTTC.

This clonotype was seen many times. Relative to the germline gene, one junction end is altered; a read error may explain this. The chain has TRBV7-7 and TRBJ2-2; D is perhaps TRBD1 (6 bases). The CDR3 spans 15 residues. Germline V gene sequence: CDR1 SSHAT, CDR2 FNYEAQ (reference sequence). CDR3 DNA: TGTGCTAGCAGCGCGGACAGACCGAACACCGGGGAGCTGTTTTTT. Amino acid sequence: CASSADRPNTGELFF.

The genes are TRBV9 and TRBJ2-2, with no clear D. The CDR3 totals 15 residues. Trimming took 0 bases from V and 1 from J, leaving 7 bases between them. Per germline, CDR1 SGDLS and CDR2 YYNGEE. The CDR3 bases are TGTGCCAGCAGCGTAGGGGCGAGGAACACCGGGGAGCTGTTTTTT. It yields the protein CASSVGARNTGELFF. The whole variable domain, remainder taken from reference TRBV9 and TRBJ2-2, is DSGVTQTPKHLITATGQRVTLRCSPRSGDLSVYWYQQSLDQGLQFLIQYYNGEERAKGNILERFSAQQFPDLHSELNLSSLELGDSALYFCASSVGARNTGELFFGEGSRLTVL.

The chain joins TRBV7-3 to TRBJ1-2; 9 nucleotides match TRBD1. The CDR3 is made up of 18 amino acids. CDR1 and CDR2 from the germline V gene are SGHTA and FQGTGA. After removal of 2 bases from V and 8 bases from J, the junction contained 18 bases not matched to a gene. CDR3 region: CASSLGYGDREGRRGYTF. The CDR3 DNA is TGTGCCAGCAGCTTAGGCTACGGGGACAGGGAGGGGAGACGGGGCTACACCTTC. The complete variable domain, with remaining parts taken from reference TRBV7-3 and TRBJ1-2, reads GAGVSQTPSNKVTEKGKYVELRCDPISGHTALYWYRQSLGQGPEFLIYFQGTGAADDSGLPNDRFFAVRPEGSVSTLKIQRTERGDSAVYLCASSLGYGDREGRRGYTFGSGTRLTVV.

The chain combines TRBV12-3 or TRBV12-4 with TRBJ2-7; D assignment may be TRBD1 or TRBD2 (5 bases each). V was trimmed by 6 bases and J by 2 bases, leaving 14 bases between them. The CDR3 contains 14 residues. This CDR3 reads CASSPYRDPYEQYF. The CDR3 DNA sequence: TGTGCCAGCAGCCCCTATCGGGACCCCTACGAGCAGTACTTC.

A single count supports this clonotype. V is TRBV6-2 or TRBV6-3 and J is TRBJ1-2, with D possibly TRBD1 on 6 matching bases. The CDR3 extends over 14 amino acids. Germline V gene lookup returns CDR1 MNHEY and CDR2 SVGEGT. Between the trimmed V and J ends, which lost 6 bases and 0 bases, there was a span of 11 bases. In DNA, the CDR3 is TGTGCCAGCAGGCACGAGGGGGCTAACTATGGCTACACCTTC. Encoded protein: CASRHEGANYGYTF.

The V gene is TRBV12-3 or TRBV12-4, the J gene TRBJ2-5; the D gene is possibly TRBD2 (5 bases). V was pared by 5 bases and J by 6 bases, with 13 bases between. CDR3 length: 13 residues. CDR3 protein: CASSLDEGQTQYF. In DNA, the CDR3 is TGTGCCAGCAGTCTCGACGAGGGCCAGACCCAGTACTTC.

The chain links TRBV12-3 or TRBV12-4 to TRBJ1-5; D is unclear. V lost 3 bases, J lost 6 bases, and 6 bases lay in between. The CDR3 spans 12 residues. CDR3 in amino acids: CASSFIGQPQHF. CDR3 coding DNA: TGTGCCAGCAGTTTTATAGGTCAGCCCCAGCATTTT.

The chain couples TRBV15 to TRBJ2-3, with TRBD2 matching over 12 bases. The CDR3 is made up of 19 amino acids. CDR1 and CDR2 from the germline V gene are LNHNV and YYDKDF (reference sequence). V dropped 0 bases and J dropped 6; count of bases not matched to a gene: 13. CDR3 nucleotides: TGTGCCACCAGCAGAGACACTCCACGACTAGCGGGAGTGACGGATACGCAGTATTTT. It specifies CATSRDTPRLAGVTDTQYF.

This clonotype has a handful of counts. The genes are TRBV7-9 and TRBJ1-2; unclear D gene. With 10 bases removed from V and 6 bases from J, the gap between germline ends came to 12 bases. Germline lookup yields CDR1 SEHNR and CDR2 FQNEAQ (reference sequence). CDR3 length: 11 amino acids. The CDR3, as DNA: TGTGCCATTAACAGCCTAGATGGCTACACCTTC. Amino acid sequence: CAINSLDGYTF.

This clonotype was detected a few times. The V gene is TRBV6-1, the J gene TRBJ1-6; D may be TRBD1 (6 bases). Germline CDR1 reads MNHNS; CDR2 reads SASEGT. The CDR3 runs 13 residues. The V end was cut by 1 base, the J end by 12 bases, with 10 bases between. CDR3 amino acids: CASSEGRGQPLHF. The CDR3 region has the DNA TGTGCCAGCAGTGAAGGACGGGGACAACCCCTCCACTTT.

At least ten counts were recorded for this clonotype. V gene TRBV12-3 or TRBV12-4 combines with J gene TRBJ2-7; D uncertain. V was trimmed by 4 bases and J by 4 bases, leaving 8 bases between them. This CDR3 comprises 12 residues. CDR3 region: CASSSLYYEQYF. The CDR3, as DNA: TGTGCCAGCAGTTCCCTCTATTACGAGCAGTACTTC.

The chain links TRBV4-3 to TRBJ2-1; the D is unclear. CDR1 and CDR2 from the germline V gene are LGHNA and YSLEER. The CDR3 is 18 amino acids. V was clipped by 4 bases and J by 5 bases, with 24 bases between them. CDR3 DNA sequence: TGCGCCAGCAGCCTAGAAATAGGCTCGGCCCTTCAACACAATGAGCAGTTCTTC. Protein: CASSLEIGSALQHNEQFF.

The chain links TRBV6-5 to TRBJ2-1, with no clear D. This CDR3 region has 14 residues. V was clipped by 3 bases and J by 4 bases, with 10 bases between them. Germline V gene data show CDR1 as MNHEY and CDR2 as SVGAGI. This CDR3 reads CASSYTGPYNEQFF. In DNA form, the CDR3 reads TGTGCCAGCAGTTATACCGGCCCTTACAATGAGCAGTTCTTC.

This clonotype has a handful of counts. The chain links TRBV5-5 to TRBJ1-1, with unresolved D. The CDR3 is made up of 15 amino acids. The ends were cut back, 3 bases at V and 1 base at J, with 13 bases in the middle. Germline assignment: CDR1 SGHKS and CDR2 YYEKEE (reference sequence). The CDR3 sequence is CASSSRSKSNTEAFF. For the CDR3, the DNA is TGTGCCAGCAGCTCGAGGAGCAAATCGAACACTGAAGCTTTCTTT.

This clonotype was counted only a few times. The chain joins TRBV11-2 to TRBJ2-7; TRBD1 might be the D (6 bases). Trimming pared 2 bases from V and 0 bases from J, leaving 14 bases between. Germline CDR1 and CDR2: SGHAT and FQNNGV. This CDR3 contains 16 residues. Here the CDR3 reads CASSLHRDIASYEQYF. The CDR3 nucleotides are TGTGCCAGCAGCTTACACCGGGACATAGCCTCCTACGAGCAGTACTTC.

V gene TRBV5-6 combines with J gene TRBJ2-3; 8 nucleotides agree with TRBD1. V dropped 6 bases and J dropped 0; count of bases not matched to a gene: 12. The length of the CDR3 is 17 residues. Looked up from germline, CDR1 is SGHDT and CDR2 is YYEEEE. CDR3 region: CASIRMVDRESTDTQYF. Here the CDR3 DNA reads TGTGCCAGCATTAGGATGGTGGACAGGGAGAGCACAGATACGCAGTATTTT. The full variable domain, its missing parts supplied by reference TRBV5-6 and TRBJ2-3, is DAGVTQSPTHLIKTRGQQVTLRCSPKSGHDTVSWYQQALGQGPQFIFQYYEEEERQRGNFPDRFSGHQFPNYSSELNVNALLLGDSALYLCASIRMVDRESTDTQYFGPGTRLTVL.

The rearrangement joins TRBV12-3 or TRBV12-4 to TRBJ2-5; 8 bases are shared with TRBD2. The CDR3 is made up of 13 amino acids. V was clipped by 7 bases and J by 5 bases; unmatched bases: 6. The CDR3 here is CASTKAGVETQYF. The CDR3 coding sequence is TGTGCCAGCACGAAAGCGGGGGTGGAGACCCAGTACTTC.

The V and J genes are TRBV5-1 and TRBJ1-2; D not certain. Germline CDR1 reads SGHRS; CDR2 reads YFSETQ. The CDR3 is 15 amino acids. Trimming pared 0 bases from V and 0 bases from J, leaving 9 bases between. This CDR3 reads CASSLDSIANYGYTF. The CDR3 DNA reads as TGCGCCAGCAGCTTGGACAGTATAGCTAACTATGGCTACACCTTC.